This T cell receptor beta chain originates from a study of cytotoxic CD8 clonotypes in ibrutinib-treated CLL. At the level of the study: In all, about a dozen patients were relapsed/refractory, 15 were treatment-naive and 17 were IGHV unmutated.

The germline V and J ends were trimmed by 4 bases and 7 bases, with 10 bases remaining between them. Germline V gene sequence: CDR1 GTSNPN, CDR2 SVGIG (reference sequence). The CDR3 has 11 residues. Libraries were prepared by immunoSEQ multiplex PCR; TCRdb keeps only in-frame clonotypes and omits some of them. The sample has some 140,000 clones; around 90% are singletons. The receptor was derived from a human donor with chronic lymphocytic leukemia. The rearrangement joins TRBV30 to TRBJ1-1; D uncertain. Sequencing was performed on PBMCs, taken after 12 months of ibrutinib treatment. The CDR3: CAWMRTVEAFF. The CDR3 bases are TGTGCCTGGATGCGAACAGTTGAAGCTTTCTTT.